What follows describes a single TCR beta chain. Enrolment of Seattle patients took place during active infection, and they were followed longitudinally. These data come from a study of blood T cell repertoires in COVID-19. Study overall: Whether acute or convalescent, the COVID-19 samples came from the United States, Italy and Spain.

Per the study methods: Reference gene primer amplification gave nucleated cell count estimates. TCRdb's table, derived via immunoSEQ multiplex PCR, lists solely in-frame clones and lacks some. V and J calls and clone size are given by that table; D and trimming were obtained from the DNA. The table lists 200,000 to 250,000 clones, approximately 81% of them singletons. Trimming removed 2 bases from V and 11 bases from J, with 7 bases in between. The length of the CDR3 is 11 residues. Germline V CDR1 and CDR2: WSHSY, SAAADI. Sequenced material: peripheral blood. The chain recombines TRBV10-2 with TRBJ1-5; D gene uncertain. This receptor was identified in a woman older than 75 with COVID-19, enrolled during active disease. For the CDR3, the DNA is TGCGCCAGCAGTGAGATAGGAGCCCAGCATTTT. This encodes CASSEIGAQHF.